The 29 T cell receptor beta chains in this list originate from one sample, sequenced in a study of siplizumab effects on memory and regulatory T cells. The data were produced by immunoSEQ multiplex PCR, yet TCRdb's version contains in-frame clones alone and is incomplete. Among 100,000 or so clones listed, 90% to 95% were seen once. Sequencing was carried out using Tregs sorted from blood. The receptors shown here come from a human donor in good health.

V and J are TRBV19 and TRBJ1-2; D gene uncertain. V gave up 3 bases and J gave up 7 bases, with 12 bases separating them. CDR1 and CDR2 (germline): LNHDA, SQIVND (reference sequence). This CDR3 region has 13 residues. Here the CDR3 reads CASSIGESAGYTF. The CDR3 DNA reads TGTGCCAGTAGTATCGGGGAATCGGCTGGCTACACCTTC.

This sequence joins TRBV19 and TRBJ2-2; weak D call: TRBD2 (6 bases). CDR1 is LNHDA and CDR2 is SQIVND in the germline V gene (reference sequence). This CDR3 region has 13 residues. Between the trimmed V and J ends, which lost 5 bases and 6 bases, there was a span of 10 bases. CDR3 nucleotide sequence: TGTGCCAGTAGTGGGAGGAGGGCCGGGGAGCTGTTTTTT. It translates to CASSGRRAGELFF.

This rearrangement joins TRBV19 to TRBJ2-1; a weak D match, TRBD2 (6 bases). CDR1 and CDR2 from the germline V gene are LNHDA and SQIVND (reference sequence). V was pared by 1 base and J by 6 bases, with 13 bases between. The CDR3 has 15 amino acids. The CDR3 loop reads CASSIVWGEGNEQFF. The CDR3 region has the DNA TGTGCCAGTAGTATAGTTTGGGGGGAAGGCAATGAGCAGTTCTTC.

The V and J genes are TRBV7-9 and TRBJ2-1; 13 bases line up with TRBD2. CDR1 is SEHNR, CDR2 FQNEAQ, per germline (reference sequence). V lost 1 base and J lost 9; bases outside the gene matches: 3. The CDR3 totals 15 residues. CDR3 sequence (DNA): TGTGCCAGCAGCTTAGAAACTAGCGGGAGGGGTGAGCAGTTCTTC. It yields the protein CASSLETSGRGEQFF.

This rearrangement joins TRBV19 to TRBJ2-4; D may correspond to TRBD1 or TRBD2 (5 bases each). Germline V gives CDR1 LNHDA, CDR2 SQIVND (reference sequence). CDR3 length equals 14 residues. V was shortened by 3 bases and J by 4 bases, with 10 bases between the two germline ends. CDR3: CASSIEGPKNIQYF. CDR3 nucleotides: TGTGCCAGTAGTATTGAGGGACCGAAAAACATTCAGTACTTC.

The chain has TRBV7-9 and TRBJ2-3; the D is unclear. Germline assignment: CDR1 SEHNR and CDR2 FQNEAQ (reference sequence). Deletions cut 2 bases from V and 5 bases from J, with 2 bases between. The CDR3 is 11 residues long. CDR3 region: CASSLIDTQYF. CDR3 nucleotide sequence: TGTGCCAGCAGCTTAATAGATACGCAGTATTTT.

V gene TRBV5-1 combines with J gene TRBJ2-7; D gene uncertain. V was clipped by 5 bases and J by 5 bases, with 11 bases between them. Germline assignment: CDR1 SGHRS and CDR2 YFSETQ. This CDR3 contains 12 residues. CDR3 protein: CASRGVGNEQYF. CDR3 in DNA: TGCGCCAGCAGAGGAGTGGGGAACGAGCAGTACTTC.

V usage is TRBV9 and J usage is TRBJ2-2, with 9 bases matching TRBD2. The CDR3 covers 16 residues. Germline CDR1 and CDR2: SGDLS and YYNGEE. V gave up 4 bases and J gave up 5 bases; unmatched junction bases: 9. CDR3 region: CASSLYSGSFTGELFF. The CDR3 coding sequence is TGTGCCAGCAGCCTTTATAGCGGGAGTTTTACCGGGGAGCTGTTTTTT.

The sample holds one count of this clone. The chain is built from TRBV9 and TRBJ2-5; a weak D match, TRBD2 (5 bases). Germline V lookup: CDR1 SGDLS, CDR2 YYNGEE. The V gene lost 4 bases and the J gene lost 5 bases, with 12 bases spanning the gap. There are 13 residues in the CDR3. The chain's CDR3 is CASSIDPGETQYF. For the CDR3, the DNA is TGTGCCAGCAGCATTGACCCGGGGGAGACCCAGTACTTC.

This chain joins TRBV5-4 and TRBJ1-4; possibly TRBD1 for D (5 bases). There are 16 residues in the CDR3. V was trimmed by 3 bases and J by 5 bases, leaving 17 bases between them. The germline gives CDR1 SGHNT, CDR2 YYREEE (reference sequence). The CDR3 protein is CASSWGDGSINEKLFF. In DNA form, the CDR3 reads TGTGCCAGCAGCTGGGGGGACGGCTCCATAAATGAAAAACTGTTTTTT.

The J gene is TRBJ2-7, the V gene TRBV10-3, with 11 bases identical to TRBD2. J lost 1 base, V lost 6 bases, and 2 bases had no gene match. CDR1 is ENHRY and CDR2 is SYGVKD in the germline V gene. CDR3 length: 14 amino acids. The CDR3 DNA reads TGTGCCATCAGAAGGACTAGCGGGTCCTACGAGCAGTACTTC. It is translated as CAIRRTSGSYEQYF.

The CDR3 sequence: CASSLGQYQETQYF. The CDR3 DNA reads as TGCGCCAGCAGCTTGGGACAGTACCAAGAGACCCAGTACTTC. The V call is TRBV5-1, the J call TRBJ2-5, with D perhaps TRBD1 (5 bases). Germline V gives CDR1 SGHRS, CDR2 YFSETQ. Trimming took 0 bases from V and 0 from J, leaving 6 bases between them. The length of the CDR3 is 14 residues.

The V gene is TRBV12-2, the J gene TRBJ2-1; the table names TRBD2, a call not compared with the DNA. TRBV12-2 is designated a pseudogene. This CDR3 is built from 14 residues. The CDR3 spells CADTSASSYNEQFF. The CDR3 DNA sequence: TGTGCGGACACTAGCGCTAGCTCCTACAATGAGCAGTTCTTC.

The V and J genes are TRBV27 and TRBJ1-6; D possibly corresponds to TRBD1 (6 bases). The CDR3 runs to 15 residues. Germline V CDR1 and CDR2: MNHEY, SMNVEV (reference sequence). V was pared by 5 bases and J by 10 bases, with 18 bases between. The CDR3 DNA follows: TGTGCCAGCAGTACCGGACAGAATCTTAGATCACCCCTCCACTTT. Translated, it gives CASSTGQNLRSPLHF.

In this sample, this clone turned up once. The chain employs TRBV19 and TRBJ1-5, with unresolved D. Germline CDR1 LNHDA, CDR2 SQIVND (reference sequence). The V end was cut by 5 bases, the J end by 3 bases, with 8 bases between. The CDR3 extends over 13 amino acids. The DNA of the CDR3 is TGTGCCAGTAGTTTCCAGGCCAATCAGCCCCAGCATTTT. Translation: CASSFQANQPQHF. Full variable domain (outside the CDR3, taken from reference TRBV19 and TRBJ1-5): DGGITQSPKYLFRKEGQNVTLSCEQNLNHDAMYWYRQDPGQGLRLIYYSQIVNDFQKGDIAEGYSVSREKKESFPLTVTSAQKNPTAFYLCASSFQANQPQHFGDGTRLSIL.

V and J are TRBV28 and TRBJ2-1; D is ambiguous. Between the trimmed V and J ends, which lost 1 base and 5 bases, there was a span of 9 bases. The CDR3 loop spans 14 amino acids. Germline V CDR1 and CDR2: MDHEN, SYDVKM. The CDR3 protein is CASSLFLGNNEQFF. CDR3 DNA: TGTGCCAGCAGTTTATTTTTAGGGAACAATGAGCAGTTCTTC.

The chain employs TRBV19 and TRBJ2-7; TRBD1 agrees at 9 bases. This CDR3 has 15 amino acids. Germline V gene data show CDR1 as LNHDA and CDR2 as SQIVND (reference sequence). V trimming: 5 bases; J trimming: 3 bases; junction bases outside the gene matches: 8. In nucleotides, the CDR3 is TGTGCCAGTAGTCTACAGGGGGCGAATGACTACGAGCAGTACTTC. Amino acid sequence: CASSLQGANDYEQYF.

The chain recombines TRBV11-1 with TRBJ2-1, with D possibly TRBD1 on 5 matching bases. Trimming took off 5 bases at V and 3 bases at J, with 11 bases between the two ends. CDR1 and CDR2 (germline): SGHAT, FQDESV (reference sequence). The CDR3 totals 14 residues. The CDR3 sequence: CASSQRTIYNEQFF. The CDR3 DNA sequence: TGTGCCAGCAGCCAGAGGACAATCTACAATGAGCAGTTCTTC.

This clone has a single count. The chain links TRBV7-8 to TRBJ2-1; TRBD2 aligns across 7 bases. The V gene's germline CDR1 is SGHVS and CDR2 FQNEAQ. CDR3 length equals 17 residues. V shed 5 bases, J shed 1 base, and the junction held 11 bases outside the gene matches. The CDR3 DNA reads TGTGCCAGCAGCCCGCATTTGTGGCGGGAGTCCTACAATGAGCAGTTCTTC. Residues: CASSPHLWRESYNEQFF.

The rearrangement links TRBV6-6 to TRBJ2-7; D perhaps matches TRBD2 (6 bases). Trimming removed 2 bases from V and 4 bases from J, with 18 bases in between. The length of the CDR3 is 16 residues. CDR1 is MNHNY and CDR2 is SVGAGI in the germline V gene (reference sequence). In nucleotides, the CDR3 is TGTGCCAGCAGTTACCCCCGCCGGGGGACTCTTTACGAGCAGTACTTC. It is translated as CASSYPRRGTLYEQYF.

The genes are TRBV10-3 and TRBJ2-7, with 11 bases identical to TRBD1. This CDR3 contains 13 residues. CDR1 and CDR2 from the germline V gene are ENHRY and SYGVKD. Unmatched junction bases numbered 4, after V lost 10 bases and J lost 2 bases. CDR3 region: CATKGQGAYEQYF. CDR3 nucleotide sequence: TGTGCCACCAAGGGACAGGGGGCCTACGAGCAGTACTTC.

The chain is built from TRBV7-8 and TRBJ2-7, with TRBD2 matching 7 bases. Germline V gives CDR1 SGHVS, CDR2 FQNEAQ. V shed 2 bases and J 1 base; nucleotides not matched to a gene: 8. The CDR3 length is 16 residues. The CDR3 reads CASSLISGGSSYEQYF. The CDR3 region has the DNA TGTGCCAGCAGCTTAATCTCGGGCGGGAGTTCCTACGAGCAGTACTTC.

In DNA form, the CDR3 reads TGTGCCAGCAGATCGGACACTTCCTCCGGGGAGCTGTTTTTT. Translation: CASRSDTSSGELFF. The V call is TRBV2, the J call TRBJ2-2, with a weak D call TRBD1 (5 bases). Germline V CDR1 and CDR2: SNHLY, FYNNEI. Trimming stripped 6 bases from V and 6 bases from J, with 14 bases between. This CDR3 has 14 residues.

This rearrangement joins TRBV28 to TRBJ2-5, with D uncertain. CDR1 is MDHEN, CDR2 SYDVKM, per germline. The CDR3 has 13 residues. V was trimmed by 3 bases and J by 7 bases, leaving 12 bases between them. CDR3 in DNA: TGTGCCAGCAGTTTTCCAGGTCCACGGACCCAGTACTTC. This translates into CASSFPGPRTQYF.

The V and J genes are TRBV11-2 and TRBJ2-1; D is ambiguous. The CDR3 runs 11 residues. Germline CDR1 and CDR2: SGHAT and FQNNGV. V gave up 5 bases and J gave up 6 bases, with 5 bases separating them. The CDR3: CASSRLNEQFF. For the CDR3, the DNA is TGTGCCAGCAGCCGCCTCAATGAGCAGTTCTTC.

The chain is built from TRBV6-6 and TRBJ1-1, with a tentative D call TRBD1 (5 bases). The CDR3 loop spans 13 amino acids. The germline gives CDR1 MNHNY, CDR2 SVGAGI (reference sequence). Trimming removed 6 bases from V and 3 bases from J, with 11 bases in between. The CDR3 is CASRPGTDTEAFF. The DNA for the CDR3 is TGTGCCAGCAGGCCAGGGACCGACACTGAAGCTTTCTTT.

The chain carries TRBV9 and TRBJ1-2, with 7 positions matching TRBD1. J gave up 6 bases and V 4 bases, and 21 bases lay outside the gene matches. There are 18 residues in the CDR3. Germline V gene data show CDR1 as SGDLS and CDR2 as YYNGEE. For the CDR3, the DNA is TGTGCCAGCAGCCATAACAAACACGACAGGGACGGACGTGATGGCTACACCTTC. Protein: CASSHNKHDRDGRDGYTF.

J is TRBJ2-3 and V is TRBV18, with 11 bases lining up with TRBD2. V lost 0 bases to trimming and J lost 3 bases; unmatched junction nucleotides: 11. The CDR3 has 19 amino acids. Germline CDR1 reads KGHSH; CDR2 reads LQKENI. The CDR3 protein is CASSPPRIAGGPWTDTQYF. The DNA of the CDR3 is TGTGCCAGCTCACCACCGAGGATAGCGGGAGGGCCTTGGACAGATACGCAGTATTTT.

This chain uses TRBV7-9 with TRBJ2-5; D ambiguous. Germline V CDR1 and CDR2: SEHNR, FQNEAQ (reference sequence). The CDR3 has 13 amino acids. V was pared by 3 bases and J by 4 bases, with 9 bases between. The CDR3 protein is CASSFALGETQYF. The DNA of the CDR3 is TGTGCCAGCAGCTTCGCCCTCGGAGAGACCCAGTACTTC.